Sequencing of this T cell receptor beta chain was carried out in a study of shared clonotypes between healthy human individuals. The V end lost 5 bases, the J end lost 2 bases, and 13 bases lay between the germline ends. Germline V gene sequence: CDR1 SGHAT, CDR2 FQNNGV. There are 15 residues in the CDR3. The assay was carried out at the deep level. Once extracted for a subset, genomic DNA was divided evenly among several immunoSEQ plates. Around 300 ng DNA, roughly 28,000 T cell genomes, went into unsorted PBMC replicate PCRs. Bulk PBMC genomic DNA spanned ten immunoSEQ deep plates. Data came from immunoSEQ multiplex PCR; TCRdb stores just in-frame clones and leaves some out. The table records some 530,000 clones, about 84% of them present only once.

This TCR was sampled from a woman between 35 and 50 years old in good health. Some clones in this sample may be carry-over from other donors' samples. Sequences were obtained from PBMCs. This chain uses TRBV11-2 with TRBJ2-1, with D possibly TRBD1 on 5 matching bases. This CDR3 reads CASSQHRWTYNEQFF. As DNA, the CDR3 is TGTGCCAGCAGCCAGCACAGGTGGACCTACAATGAGCAGTTCTTC.